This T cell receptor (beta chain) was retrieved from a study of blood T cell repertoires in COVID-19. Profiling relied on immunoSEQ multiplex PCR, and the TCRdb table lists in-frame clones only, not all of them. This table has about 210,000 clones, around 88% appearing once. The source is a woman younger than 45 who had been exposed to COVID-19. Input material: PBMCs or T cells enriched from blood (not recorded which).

The CDR3 here is CASTPTTGSTEAFF. The CDR3 region has the DNA TGTGCCAGCACCCCGACGACAGGGAGCACTGAAGCTTTCTTT. This rearrangement joins TRBV7-9 to TRBJ1-1; 7 nucleotides line up with TRBD1. The CDR3 loop spans 14 amino acids. The trim removed 7 bases at V and 4 bases at J, leaving 9 bases unmatched. Germline V gene data show CDR1 as SEHNR and CDR2 as FQNEAQ (reference sequence).